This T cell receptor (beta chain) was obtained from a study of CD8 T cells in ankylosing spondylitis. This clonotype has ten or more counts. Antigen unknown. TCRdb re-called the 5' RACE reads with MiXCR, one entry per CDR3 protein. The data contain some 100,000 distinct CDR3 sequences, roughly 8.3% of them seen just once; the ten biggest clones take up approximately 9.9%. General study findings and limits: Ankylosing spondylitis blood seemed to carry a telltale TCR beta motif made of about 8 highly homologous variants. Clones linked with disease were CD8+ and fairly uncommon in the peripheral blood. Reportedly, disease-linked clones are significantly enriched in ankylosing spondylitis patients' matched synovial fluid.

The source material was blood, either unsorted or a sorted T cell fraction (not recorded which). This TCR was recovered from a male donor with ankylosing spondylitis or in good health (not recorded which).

CDR3 amino acids: CASSSIAALYNEQFF. Here the CDR3 DNA reads TGTGCCAGCAGCTCAATAGCGGCCCTCTACAATGAGCAGTTCTTC. The chain recombines TRBV7-2 with TRBJ2-1; weak D call: TRBD2 (6 bases). CDR1 is SGHTA and CDR2 is FQGNSA in the germline V gene. V lost 4 bases and J lost 3, with 13 bases in between. The CDR3 has 15 amino acids.